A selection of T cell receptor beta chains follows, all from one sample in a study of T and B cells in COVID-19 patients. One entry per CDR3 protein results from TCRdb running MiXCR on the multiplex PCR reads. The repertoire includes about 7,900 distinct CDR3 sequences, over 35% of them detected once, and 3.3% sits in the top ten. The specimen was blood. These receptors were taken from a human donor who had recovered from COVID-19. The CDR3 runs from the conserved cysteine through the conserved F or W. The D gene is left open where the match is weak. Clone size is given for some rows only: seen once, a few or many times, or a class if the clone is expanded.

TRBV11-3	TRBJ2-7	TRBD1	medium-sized	CASSRPGQGTYEQYF	TGTGCCAGCAGCCGACCGGGACAGGGAACCTACGAGCAGTACTTC
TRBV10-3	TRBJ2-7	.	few	CATSGTYEQYF	TGTGCCACCTCGGGGACCTACGAGCAGTACTTC
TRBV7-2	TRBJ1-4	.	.	CASSPDPNEKLFF	TGTGCCAGCAGCCCAGACCCAAATGAAAAACTGTTTTTT
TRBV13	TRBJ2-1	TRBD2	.	CASSFSGGPYNEQFF	TGTGCCAGCAGCTTCAGCGGGGGGCCCTACAATGAGCAGTTCTTC
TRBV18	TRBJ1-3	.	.	CASSPPTSSGNTIYF	TGTGCCAGCTCACCACCGACTAGCTCTGGAAACACCATATATTTT
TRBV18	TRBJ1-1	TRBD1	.	CASSPAQTGKAEAFF	TGTGCCAGCTCACCAGCTCAGACAGGGAAGGCTGAAGCTTTCTTT
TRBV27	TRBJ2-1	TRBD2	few	CASSTSGLYNEQFF	TGTGCCAGCTCGACTAGCGGTCTCTACAATGAGCAGTTCTTC
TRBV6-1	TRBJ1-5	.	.	CASSDEAGSNQPQHF	TGTGCCAGCAGTGATGAGGCAGGGAGCAATCAGCCCCAGCATTTT
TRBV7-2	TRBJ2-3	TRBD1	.	CASSLLGGQGRYGDTQYF	TGTGCCAGCAGCCTCCTGGGTGGACAGGGGCGGTATGGAGATACGCAGTATTTT
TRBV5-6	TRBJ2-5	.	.	CASSLQRGWETQYF	TGTGCCAGCAGCTTGCAGAGGGGGTGGGAGACCCAGTACTTC
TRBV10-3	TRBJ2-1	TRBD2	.	CAIGSSGKTYNEQFF	TGTGCCATCGGGAGTAGCGGGAAAACCTACAATGAGCAGTTCTTC
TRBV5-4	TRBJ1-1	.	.	CASSSLPRAVNTEAFF	TGTGCCAGCAGCTCCCTACCGCGGGCGGTGAACACTGAAGCTTTCTTT
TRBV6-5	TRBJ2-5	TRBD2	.	CASSASGGAGETQYF	TGTGCCAGCAGTGCTAGCGGGGGGGCCGGAGAGACCCAGTACTTC
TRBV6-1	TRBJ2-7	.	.	CASRMYEQYF	TGTGCCAGCAGAATGTACGAGCAGTACTTC
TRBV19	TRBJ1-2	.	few	CASSTSRGYTF	TGTGCCAGTAGTACTTCGAGGGGCTACACCTTC
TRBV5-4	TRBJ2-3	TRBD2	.	CASSSIAGGGNTQYF	TGTGCCAGCAGCTCCATAGCGGGGGGGGGTAATACGCAGTATTTT
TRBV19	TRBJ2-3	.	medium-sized	CASRGPGTDTQYF	TGTGCCAGTCGGGGGCCTGGCACAGATACGCAGTATTTT
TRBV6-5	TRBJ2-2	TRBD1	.	CASSLPGQGNTGELFF	TGTGCCAGCAGTCTACCGGGACAGGGGAACACCGGGGAGCTGTTTTTT
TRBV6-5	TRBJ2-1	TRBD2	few	CASSYDAQGGSNEQFF	TGTGCCAGCAGTTACGACGCTCAGGGAGGGTCCAATGAGCAGTTCTTC
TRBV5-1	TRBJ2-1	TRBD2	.	CASSSTGGGAGEQFF	TGCGCCAGCAGCTCCACTGGCGGGGGGGCCGGGGAGCAGTTCTTC
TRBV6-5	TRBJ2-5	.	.	CASSSGGGPQETQYF	TGTGCCAGCAGCTCAGGGGGGGGGCCTCAAGAGACCCAGTACTTC
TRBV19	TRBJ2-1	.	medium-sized	CASRDRGGGEQFF	TGTGCCAGCCGAGACAGGGGCGGGGGTGAGCAGTTCTTC
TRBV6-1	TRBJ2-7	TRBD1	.	CASSELPAGQGNEQYF	TGTGCCAGCAGTGAACTCCCAGCGGGACAGGGGAACGAGCAGTACTTC
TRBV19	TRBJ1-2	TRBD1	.	CASSILRGQSYGYTF	TGTGCCAGTAGTATCCTGAGGGGGCAGAGCTATGGCTACACCTTC
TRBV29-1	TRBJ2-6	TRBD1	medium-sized	CSVQGQGFTGANVLTF	TGCAGCGTTCAGGGACAGGGGTTTACTGGGGCCAACGTCCTGACTTTC
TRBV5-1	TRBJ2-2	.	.	CASSSGYSGELFF	TGCGCCAGCAGCTCAGGATACTCCGGGGAGCTGTTTTTT
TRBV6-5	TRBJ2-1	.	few	CASSYSRGQGEQFF	TGTGCCAGCAGTTACTCTCGGGGGCAGGGTGAGCAGTTCTTC
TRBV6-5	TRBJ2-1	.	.	CASWKGRSSYNEQFF	TGTGCCAGCTGGAAGGGGAGGAGCTCCTACAATGAGCAGTTCTTC
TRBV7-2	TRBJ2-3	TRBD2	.	CASSVLAVSTDTQYF	TGTGCCAGCAGCGTACTAGCGGTTAGCACAGATACGCAGTATTTT
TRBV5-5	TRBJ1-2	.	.	CASNLSGRGNYGYTF	TGTGCCAGCAACTTGTCAGGCCGGGGGAACTATGGCTACACCTTC
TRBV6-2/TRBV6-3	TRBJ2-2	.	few	CASIPGLSTGELFF	TGTGCCAGCATCCCGGGACTCTCCACCGGGGAGCTGTTTTTT
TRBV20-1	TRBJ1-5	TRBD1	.	CSAQGDEPQHF	TGCAGTGCCCAGGGGGATGAGCCCCAGCATTTT
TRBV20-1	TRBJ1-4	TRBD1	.	CSARTGNREKLFF	TGCAGTGCTAGGACAGGGAATCGTGAAAAACTGTTTTTT
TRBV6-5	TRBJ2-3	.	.	CASSTGTLYTDTQYF	TGTGCCAGCAGTACCGGGACTTTATACACAGATACGCAGTATTTT
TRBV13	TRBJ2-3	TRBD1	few	CASSSWDRGTDTQYF	TGTGCCAGCAGCTCGTGGGACAGGGGCACAGATACGCAGTATTTT
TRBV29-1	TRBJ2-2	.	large	CSVDQDSNTGELFF	TGCAGCGTTGATCAGGATTCGAACACCGGGGAGCTGTTTTTT
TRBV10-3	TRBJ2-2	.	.	CAISEGLNTGELFF	TGTGCCATCAGTGAGGGATTGAACACCGGGGAGCTGTTTTTT
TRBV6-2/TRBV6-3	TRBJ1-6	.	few	CASSNPQGGNSPLHF	TGTGCCAGCAGTAACCCCCAGGGCGGAAATTCACCCCTCCACTTT
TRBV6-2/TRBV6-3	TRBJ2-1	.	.	CASRGGGYNEQFF	TGTGCCAGCCGCGGAGGGGGCTACAATGAGCAGTTCTTC
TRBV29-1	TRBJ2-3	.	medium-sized	CSVDGRGPGDTQYF	TGCAGCGTTGACGGCAGGGGCCCTGGAGATACGCAGTATTTT
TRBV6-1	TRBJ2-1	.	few	CASSAVVPSSYNEQFF	TGTGCCAGCAGCGCGGTGGTGCCCAGCTCCTACAATGAGCAGTTCTTC
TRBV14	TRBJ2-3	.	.	CASSQDRRAQGADTQYF	TGTGCCAGCAGCCAAGATCGGCGGGCCCAAGGTGCAGATACGCAGTATTTT
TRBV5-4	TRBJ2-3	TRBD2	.	CASSPFGAGEVTQYF	TGCGCCAGCAGCCCCTTTGGAGCGGGGGAGGTTACGCAGTATTTT
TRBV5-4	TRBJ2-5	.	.	CASSFGGQETQYF	TGTGCCAGCAGCTTCGGCGGACAAGAGACCCAGTACTTC
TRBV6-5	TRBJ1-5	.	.	CASSPRPGGNSNQPQHF	TGTGCCAGCAGCCCCCGGCCAGGCGGAAATAGCAATCAGCCCCAGCATTTT